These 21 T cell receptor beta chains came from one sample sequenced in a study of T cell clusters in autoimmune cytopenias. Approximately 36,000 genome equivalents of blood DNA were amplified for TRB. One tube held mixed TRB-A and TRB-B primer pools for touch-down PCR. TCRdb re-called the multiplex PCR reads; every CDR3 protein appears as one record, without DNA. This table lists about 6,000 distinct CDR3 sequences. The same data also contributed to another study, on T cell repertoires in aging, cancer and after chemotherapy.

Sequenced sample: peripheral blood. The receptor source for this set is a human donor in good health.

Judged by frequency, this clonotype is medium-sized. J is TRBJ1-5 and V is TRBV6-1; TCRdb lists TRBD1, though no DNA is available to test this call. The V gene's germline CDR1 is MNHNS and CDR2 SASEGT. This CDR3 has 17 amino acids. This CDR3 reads CASSEGVRGAGNQPQHF.

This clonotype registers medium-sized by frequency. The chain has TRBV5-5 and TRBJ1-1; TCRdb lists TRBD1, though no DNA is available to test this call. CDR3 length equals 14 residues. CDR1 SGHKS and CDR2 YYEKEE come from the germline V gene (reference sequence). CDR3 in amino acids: CASSLLGLDTEAFF.

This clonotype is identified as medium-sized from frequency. The CDR3 reads CASSYGGADEQFF. The chain couples TRBV5-4 to TRBJ2-1; TCRdb reports TRBD2, a call that lacks DNA to check it against. Germline CDR1 and CDR2: SGHNT and YYREEE (reference sequence). CDR3 length equals 13 residues.

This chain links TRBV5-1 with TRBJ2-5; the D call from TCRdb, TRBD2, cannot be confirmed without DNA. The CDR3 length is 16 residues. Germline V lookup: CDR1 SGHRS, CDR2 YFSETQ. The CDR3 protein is CASSLDAGGGPETQYF.

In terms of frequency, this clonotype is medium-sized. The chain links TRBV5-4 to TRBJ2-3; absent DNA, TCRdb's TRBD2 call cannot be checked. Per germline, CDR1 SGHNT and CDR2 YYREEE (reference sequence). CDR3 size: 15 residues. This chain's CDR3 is CASRPTSTPGDTQYF.

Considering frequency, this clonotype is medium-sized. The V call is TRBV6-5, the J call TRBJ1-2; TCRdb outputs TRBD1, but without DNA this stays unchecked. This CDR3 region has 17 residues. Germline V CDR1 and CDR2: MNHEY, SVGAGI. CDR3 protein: CASSYSRTASKGNGYTF.

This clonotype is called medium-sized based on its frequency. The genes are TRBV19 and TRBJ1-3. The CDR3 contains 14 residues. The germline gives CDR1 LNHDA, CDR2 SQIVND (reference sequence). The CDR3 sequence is CASSALRSGNTIYF. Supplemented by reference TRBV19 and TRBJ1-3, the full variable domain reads DGGITQSPKYLFRKEGQNVTLSCEQNLNHDAMYWYRQDPGQGLRLIYYSQIVNDFQKGDIAEGYSVSREKKESFPLTVTSAQKNPTAFYLCASSALRSGNTIYFGEGSWLTVV.

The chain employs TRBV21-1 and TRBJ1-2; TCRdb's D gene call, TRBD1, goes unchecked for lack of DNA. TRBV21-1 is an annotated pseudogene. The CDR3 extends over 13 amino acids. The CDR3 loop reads CASETGGSGGYTF.

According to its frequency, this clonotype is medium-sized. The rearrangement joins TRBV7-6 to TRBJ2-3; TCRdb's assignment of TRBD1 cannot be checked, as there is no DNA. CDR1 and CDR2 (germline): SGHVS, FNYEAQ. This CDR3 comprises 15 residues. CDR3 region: CASSLDRPPGDTQYF. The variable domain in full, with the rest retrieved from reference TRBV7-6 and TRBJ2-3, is GAGVSQSPRYKVTKRGQDVALRCDPISGHVSLYWYRQALGQGPEFLTYFNYEAQQDKSGLPNDRFSAERPEGSISTLTIQRTEQRDSAMYRCASSLDRPPGDTQYFGPGTRLTVL.

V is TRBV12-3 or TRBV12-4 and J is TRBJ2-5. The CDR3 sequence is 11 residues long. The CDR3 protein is CASSPKETQYF.

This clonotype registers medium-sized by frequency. CDR3 in amino acids: CAWVPWTGGYEQYF. V gene TRBV30 combines with J gene TRBJ2-7; with no DNA, the TCRdb D assignment of TRBD1 cannot be verified. The CDR3 has 14 amino acids. Germline V lookup: CDR1 GTSNPN, CDR2 SVGIG (reference sequence).

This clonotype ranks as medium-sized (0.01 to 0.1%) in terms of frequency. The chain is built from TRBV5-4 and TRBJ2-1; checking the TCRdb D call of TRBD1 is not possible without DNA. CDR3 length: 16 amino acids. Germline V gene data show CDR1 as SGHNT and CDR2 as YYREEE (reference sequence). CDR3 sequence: CASSTGTGVPYNEQFF.

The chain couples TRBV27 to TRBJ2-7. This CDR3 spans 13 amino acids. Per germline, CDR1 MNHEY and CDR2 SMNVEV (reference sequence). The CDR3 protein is CASSLDTSYEQYF.

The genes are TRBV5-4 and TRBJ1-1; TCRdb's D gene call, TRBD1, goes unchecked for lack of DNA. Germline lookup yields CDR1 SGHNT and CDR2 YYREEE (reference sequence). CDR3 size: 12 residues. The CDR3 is CASSSGPGEAFF.

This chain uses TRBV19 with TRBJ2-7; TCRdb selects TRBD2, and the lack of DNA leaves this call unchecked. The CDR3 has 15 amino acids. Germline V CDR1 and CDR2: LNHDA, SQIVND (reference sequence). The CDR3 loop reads CATLPGTSGSYEQYF. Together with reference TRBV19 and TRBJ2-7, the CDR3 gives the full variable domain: DGGITQSPKYLFRKEGQNVTLSCEQNLNHDAMYWYRQDPGQGLRLIYYSQIVNDFQKGDIAEGYSVSREKKESFPLTVTSAQKNPTAFYLCATLPGTSGSYEQYFGPGTRLTVT.

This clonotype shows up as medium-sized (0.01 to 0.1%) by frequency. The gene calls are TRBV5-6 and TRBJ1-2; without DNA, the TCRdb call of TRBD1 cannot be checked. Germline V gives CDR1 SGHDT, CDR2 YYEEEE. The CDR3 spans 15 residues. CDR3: CASSKRDRPNYGYTF.

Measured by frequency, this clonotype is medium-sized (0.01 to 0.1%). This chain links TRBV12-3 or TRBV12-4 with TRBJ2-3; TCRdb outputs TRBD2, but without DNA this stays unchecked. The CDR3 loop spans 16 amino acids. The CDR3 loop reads CASSLLAGEGTDTQYF.

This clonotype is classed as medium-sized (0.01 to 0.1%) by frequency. CDR3 region: CASSFRGAGSGNTIYF. The chain recombines TRBV7-6 with TRBJ1-3; TCRdb lists TRBD1, though no DNA is available to test this call. CDR1 is SGHVS and CDR2 is FNYEAQ in the germline V gene. The CDR3 consists of 16 residues.

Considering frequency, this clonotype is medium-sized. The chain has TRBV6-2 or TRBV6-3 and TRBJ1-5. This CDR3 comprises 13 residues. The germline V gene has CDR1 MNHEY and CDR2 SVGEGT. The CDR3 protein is CASSYAEHQPQHF.

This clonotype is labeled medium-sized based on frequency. This chain's CDR3 is CASSYGSATYEQYF. This sequence joins TRBV6-5 and TRBJ2-7. The CDR3 spans 14 residues. Germline CDR1 is MNHEY and CDR2 is SVGAGI.

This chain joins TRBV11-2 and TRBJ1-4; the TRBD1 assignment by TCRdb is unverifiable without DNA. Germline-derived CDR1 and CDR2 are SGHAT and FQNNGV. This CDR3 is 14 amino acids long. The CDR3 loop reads CASSLGQGSEKLFF.